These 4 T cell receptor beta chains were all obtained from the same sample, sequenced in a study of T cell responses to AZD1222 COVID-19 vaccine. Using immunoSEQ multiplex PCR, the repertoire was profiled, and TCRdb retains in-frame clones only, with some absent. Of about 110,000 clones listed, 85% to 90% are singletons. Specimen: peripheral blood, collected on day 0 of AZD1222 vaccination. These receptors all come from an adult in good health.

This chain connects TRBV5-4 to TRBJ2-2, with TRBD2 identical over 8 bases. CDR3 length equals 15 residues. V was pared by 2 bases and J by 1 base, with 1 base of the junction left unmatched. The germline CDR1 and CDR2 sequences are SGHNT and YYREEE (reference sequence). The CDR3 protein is CASSLSGRNTGELFF. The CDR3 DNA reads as TGTGCCAGCAGCTTAAGCGGGAGGAACACCGGGGAGCTGTTTTTT.

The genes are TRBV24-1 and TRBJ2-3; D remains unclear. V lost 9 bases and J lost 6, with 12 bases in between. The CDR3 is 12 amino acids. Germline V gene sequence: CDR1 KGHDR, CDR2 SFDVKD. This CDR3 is CATSTLGDTQYF. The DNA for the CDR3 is TGTGCCACCTCCACACTTGGGGATACGCAGTATTTT.

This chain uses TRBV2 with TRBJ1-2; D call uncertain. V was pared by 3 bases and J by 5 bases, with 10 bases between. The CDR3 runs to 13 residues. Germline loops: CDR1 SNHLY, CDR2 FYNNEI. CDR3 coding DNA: TGTGCCAGCAGTGAGTCCGGAGGGTATGGCTACACCTTC. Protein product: CASSESGGYGYTF.

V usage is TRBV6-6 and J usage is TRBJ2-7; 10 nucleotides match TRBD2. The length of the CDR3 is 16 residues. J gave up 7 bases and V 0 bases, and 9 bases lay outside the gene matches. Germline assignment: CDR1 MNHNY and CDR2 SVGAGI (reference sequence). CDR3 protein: CASSYSSASGGSEQYF. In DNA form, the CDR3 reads TGTGCCAGCAGTTACTCCAGTGCTAGCGGGGGATCTGAGCAGTACTTC.